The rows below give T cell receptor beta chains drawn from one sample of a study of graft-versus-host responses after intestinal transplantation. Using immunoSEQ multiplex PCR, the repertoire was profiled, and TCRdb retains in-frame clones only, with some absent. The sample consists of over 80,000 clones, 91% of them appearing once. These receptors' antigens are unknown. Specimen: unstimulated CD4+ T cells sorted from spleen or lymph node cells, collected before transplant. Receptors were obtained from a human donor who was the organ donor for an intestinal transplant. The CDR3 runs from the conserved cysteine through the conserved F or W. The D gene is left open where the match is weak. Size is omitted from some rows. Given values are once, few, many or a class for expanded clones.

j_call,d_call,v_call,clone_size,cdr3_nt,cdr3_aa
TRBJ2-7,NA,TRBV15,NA,TGTGCCACCAGCTTCTTGCGGGGCTACGAGCAGTACTTC,CATSFLRGYEQYF
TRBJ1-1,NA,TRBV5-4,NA,TGTGCCAGCAGCGGGGCACAGGGTTGGATGAACACTGAAGCTTTCTTT,CASSGAQGWMNTEAFF
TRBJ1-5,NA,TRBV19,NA,TGTGCCAGTAGGCGTCGCTCCCGGGGCAATCAGCCCCAGCATTTT,CASRRRSRGNQPQHF
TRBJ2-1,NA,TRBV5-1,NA,TGCGCCAGCAGCTTGCATCCGTACCCACAAGAGCAGTTCTTC,CASSLHPYPQEQFF
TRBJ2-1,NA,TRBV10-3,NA,TGTGCCATCAGTGAGTCCGTTGGGGGGGGCGGCAGTGAGCAGTTCTTC,CAISESVGGGGSEQFF
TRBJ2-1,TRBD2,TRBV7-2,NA,TGTGCCAGCAAACTAGCGGGGGGGAATGAGCAGTTCTTC,CASKLAGGNEQFF
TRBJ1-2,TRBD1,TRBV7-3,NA,TGTGCCAGCAGCCCTGGGACAGAGAGCTATGGCTACACCTTC,CASSPGTESYGYTF
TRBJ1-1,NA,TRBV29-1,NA,TGCAGCGTTGAAGATCCGGTGAACACTGAAGCTTTCTTT,CSVEDPVNTEAFF
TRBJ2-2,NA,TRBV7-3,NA,TGTGCCAGCAGCTTAACTAACCCCCTAGTCGGGGGGGAGCTGTTTTTT,CASSLTNPLVGGELFF
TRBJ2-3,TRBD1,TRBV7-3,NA,TGTGCCAGCAGCTTAAACAGTAGGGGACAGGGGGGCACAGATACGCAGTATTTT,CASSLNSRGQGGTDTQYF
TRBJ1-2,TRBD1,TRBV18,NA,TGTGCCAGCTCACCAGAGACAGGGAGTGGCTACACCTTC,CASSPETGSGYTF
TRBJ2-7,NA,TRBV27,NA,TGTGCCAGCAGTCCCTCGTCAGGTCACTACGAGCAGTACTTC,CASSPSSGHYEQYF
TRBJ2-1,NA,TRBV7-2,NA,TGTGCCAGCAGCTTAGTCTATATGGGTGGGTCAAGGGGGCAGTTCTTC,CASSLVYMGGSRGQFF
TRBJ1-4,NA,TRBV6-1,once,TGTGCCATCCACAGGGCCCGGTTGATGTTTTTT,CAIHRARLMFF
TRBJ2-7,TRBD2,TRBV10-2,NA,TGCGCCGCCCAGGGGTCGACTAGCGGGGACTACGAGCAGTACTTC,CAAQGSTSGDYEQYF
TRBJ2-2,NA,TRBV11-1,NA,TGTGCCAGCAGCCCGGGCCCAGGGTCCGGGGAGCTGTTTTTT,CASSPGPGSGELFF
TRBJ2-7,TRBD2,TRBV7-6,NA,TGTGCCAGCAGCTTACCCGTGACTAGCGGGGAGCAGTACTTC,CASSLPVTSGEQYF
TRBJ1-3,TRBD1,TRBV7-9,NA,TGTGCCAGCAGCTTTGGTCAGGGGGCGGACACCATATATTTT,CASSFGQGADTIYF
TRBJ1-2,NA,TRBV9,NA,TGTGCCAGCAGCGCCCACAGAGGCTACACCTTC,CASSAHRGYTF
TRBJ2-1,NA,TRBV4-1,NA,TGCGCCAGCAGCCAAGATGGGGGGAATGAGCAGTTCTTC,CASSQDGGNEQFF
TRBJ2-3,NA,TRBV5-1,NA,TGCGCCAGCAGCTTGGACGGGGGTCAAGATACGCAGTATTTT,CASSLDGGQDTQYF
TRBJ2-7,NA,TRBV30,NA,TGTGCCTGGAGTGGCTCAGGGGCCTACGAGCAGTACTTC,CAWSGSGAYEQYF
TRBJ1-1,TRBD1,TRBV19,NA,TGTGCCAGTAGTATAAGGACAGGTGGCAAAGCTTTCTTT,CASSIRTGGKAFF
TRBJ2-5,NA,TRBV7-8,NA,TGTGCCAGCAGCACCTCGACCAGGGGTGAGACCCAGTACTTC,CASSTSTRGETQYF
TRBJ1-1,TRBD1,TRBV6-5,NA,TGTGCCAGCAGTCTTGACAGGGGGCGATCTGAAGCTTTCTTT,CASSLDRGRSEAFF
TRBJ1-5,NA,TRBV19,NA,TGTGCCAGCGCCGGGACACCTAATCAGCCCCAGCATTTT,CASAGTPNQPQHF
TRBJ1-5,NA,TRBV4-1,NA,TGCGCCAGCAGCCAAGAACAGTATAGCAATCAGCCCCAGCATTTT,CASSQEQYSNQPQHF
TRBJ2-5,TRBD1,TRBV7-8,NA,TGTGCCAGCAGCCAGGGGGAGCAGGGTTCGGAGACCCAGTACTTC,CASSQGEQGSETQYF
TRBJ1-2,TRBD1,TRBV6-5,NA,TGTGCCAGCAGTCAAGACAGGGGCCATGGCTACACCTTC,CASSQDRGHGYTF
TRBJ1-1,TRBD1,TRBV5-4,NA,TGTGCCAGCAGTACGGACAGGGTGGGCACTGAAGCTTTCTTT,CASSTDRVGTEAFF
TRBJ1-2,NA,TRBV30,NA,TGTGCCTGGAGCACACCGACAGAGTACTATGGCTACACCTTC,CAWSTPTEYYGYTF
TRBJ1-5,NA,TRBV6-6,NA,TGTGCCAGCAGTCTTCAGGTGGGGGCCCTTCAGCCCCAGCATTTT,CASSLQVGALQPQHF
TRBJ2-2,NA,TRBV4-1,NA,TGCGCCAGCAGTCAAACGGGACACAGCGACACCGGGGAGCTGTTTTTT,CASSQTGHSDTGELFF
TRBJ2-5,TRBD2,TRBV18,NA,TGTGCCAGCTCACCACCGCGGACTAGGGTGACCCAGTACTTC,CASSPPRTRVTQYF
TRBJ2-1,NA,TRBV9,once,TGTGCCAGCAGCGTAGGAGGAGGGGTCGGTTTAGGCGGTGAGCAGTTCTTC,CASSVGGGVGLGGEQFF
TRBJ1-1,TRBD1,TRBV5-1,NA,TGCGCCAGCAGCCCCAGGGGACAGCCGAACACTGAAGCTTTCTTT,CASSPRGQPNTEAFF
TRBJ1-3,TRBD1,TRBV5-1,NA,TGCGCCAGCAGCCTGGACAGGGGACACACCATATATTTT,CASSLDRGHTIYF
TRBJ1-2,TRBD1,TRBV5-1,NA,TGCGCCAGCGGACCCGGGACAGGGGGCTATGGCTACACCTTC,CASGPGTGGYGYTF
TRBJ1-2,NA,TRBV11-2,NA,TGTGCCAGCAGCTCGACAGCTAACTATGGCTACACCTTC,CASSSTANYGYTF
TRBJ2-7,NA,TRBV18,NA,TGTGCCAGCTCACCGGGTACGCAGGATCGGCAGTACTTC,CASSPGTQDRQYF
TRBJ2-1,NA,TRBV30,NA,TGTGCCTGGAGCCCATACAATGAGCAGTTCTTC,CAWSPYNEQFF
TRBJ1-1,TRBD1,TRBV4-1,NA,TGCGCCAGCAGCCACACTGACAGGGAGGTCGCTGAAGCTTTCTTT,CASSHTDREVAEAFF
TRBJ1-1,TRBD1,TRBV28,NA,TGTGCCAGCAGTTTAAGGGACAGAGTAATGAACACTGAAGCTTTCTTT,CASSLRDRVMNTEAFF